The sequence of this T cell receptor (beta chain) was determined in a study of blood T cell repertoires in COVID-19 (dated by TCRdb to about 2020). Broadly, across the study: Samples from collaborators originated in the United States, Italy and Spain and spanned both the acute and convalescent phases of COVID-19. The sample metadata nearly always contained a de-identified subject ID, COVID-19 status, age in years and sex. HLA class I and class II types, where available, came from metadata supplied by the sample provider rather than from assay-based typing. The repertoires were released in a freely available public database meant as a resource for research on the immune response to SARS-CoV-2. Subjects who had been exposed to COVID-19, were actively infected with it, or had recovered from it provided the deeply sampled blood TCRbeta repertoires that made up the dataset. The prospective study material was composed of cDNA or gDNA derived from T cells, B-cell-depleted T cells, or PBMCs. The samples were drawn from the first 160 participants of the ongoing ImmuneRACE study and from 1,254 subjects provided by 6 global collaborators. Overall study outcomes, separate from this receptor: Clinical and demographic metadata were provided uncurated, with the amount varying by source and participant.

Concerning this clone itself: It has no known antigen specificity. No much larger clonotype is one base removed from it; base qualities were not supplied.

Collaborating institutions collected whole blood in K2EDTA tubes following their own protocols. Collaborator samples were shipped for TCRbeta analysis as frozen whole blood, isolated PBMCs, or DNA extracted from either sample type. The CDR3 goes from the cysteine to the phenylalanine over 15 residues. The DNA shown is the 45-base CDR3, in frame from base 1. For CDR1 and CDR2, the germline V gene lists MDHEN and SYDVKM. V ends up 6 bases short and J 7 bases short, with an unmatched junction base count of 12. TCRbeta CDR3 regions were amplified from genomic DNA using the immunoSEQ Assay, a bias-controlled multiplex PCR. In the original analysis: The number of nucleated cells in each sample was estimated by amplification of reference gene primers within the assay. Sequence reads were collapsed and filtered to measure the absolute abundance of every unique TCRbeta CDR3 rearrangement. For each sample, productive Simpson clonality was calculated as the square root of Simpson's diversity index over productive rearrangements. In its TCRdb copy, this immuneACCESS table keeps in-frame sequences only and misses some clones. Where compared with another copy, unresolved V genes explain less than half of these, and the others have no known cause. The D gene and trimming were derived from the DNA, and the V and J assignments and clone size from that table. This sample holds some 390,000 clones; around 86% were observed only once. The top ten constitute approximately 2.9% of the sample.

The sample was peripheral blood. The clonotype originates from a human donor in a cohort sampled during active COVID-19. Here the chain combines TRBV28 and TRBJ1-5; TRBD1 lines up with 7 middle nucleotides. The sequenced DNA is TGTGCCAGCAGCCCCACGGGGGGGGGACAGCAGCCCCAGCATTTT. Translated, it reads CASSPTGGGQQPQHF.